This T cell receptor beta chain was documented in a study of blood T cells in healthy people across ages. Primed by a sample-barcoded 5' primer and a J-beta primer mix, a second PCR proceeded for roughly 6 to 12 cycles. Via MiXCR, TCRdb re-called the 5' RACE reads, giving one row per CDR3 protein. The profile covers about 1.1 million distinct CDR3 sequences, with more than 30% appearing a single time and over 10% taken by the ten largest. Sample donors were healthy Caucasian individuals that came from Russia, aged roughly 6 to 100. In its sample, this clonotype was seen many times. Antigen specificity is unknown. The CDR3 runs to 15 residues. Trimming shortened V by 4 bases and J by 1 base, and 13 bases separated the two germline ends. Germline CDR1 and CDR2: SGHAT and FQDESV (reference sequence). Study-wide findings and caveats: With naive T cell percentage, TCR beta diversity showed a strong correlation. Versus aged donors, long-lived donors had higher diversity and more naive CD4+ cells. Expanded clonotype shifts may have been confounded, as the donors had an unknown CMV status.

The chain carries TRBV11-1 and TRBJ1-1; a possible D gene is TRBD1 (5 bases). The TCR comes from a man aged 18 to 29 in good health. Sequenced material: blood. The CDR3 nucleotides read TGTGCCAGCAGCTCGCCGTTTGGGGCGAACACTGAAGCTTTCTTT. This encodes CASSSPFGANTEAFF.